These 23 T cell receptor beta chains came from one sample sequenced in a study of T cell responses to AZD1222 COVID-19 vaccine. TCRdb's table, derived via immunoSEQ multiplex PCR, lists solely in-frame clones and lacks some. Of 120,000 to 150,000 clones in the sample, around nine tenths were seen once. The sample consisted of peripheral blood, taken on day 0 of AZD1222 vaccination. The receptors derive from an adult in good health.

The chain links TRBV5-1 to TRBJ1-4, with 7 nucleotides matching TRBD1. CDR3 size: 15 residues. CDR1 is SGHRS, CDR2 YFSETQ, per germline. After removal of 2 bases from V and 8 bases from J, the junction contained 9 bases not matched to a gene. Written as DNA, the CDR3 is TGCGCCAGCAGCTTTGCCGGGACAGCGATGGAAAAACTGTTTTTT. Translated, it gives CASSFAGTAMEKLFF.

This clone was found a few times. V is TRBV7-8 and J is TRBJ2-5; D not resolved. CDR1 and CDR2 (germline): SGHVS, FQNEAQ. Trimming left V 2 bases short and J 4 bases short, with 11 bases between. CDR3 length: 14 amino acids. The CDR3, as DNA: TGTGCCAGCAGCTTATTTTCAGCGAGAGAGACCCAGTACTTC. Translation: CASSLFSARETQYF.

The J gene is TRBJ2-2, the V gene TRBV2; 9 nucleotides agree with TRBD2. This CDR3 contains 15 residues. Per the germline V gene, CDR1 is SNHLY and CDR2 is FYNNEI. J gave up 6 bases and V 5 bases, and 7 bases lay outside the gene matches. The CDR3 sequence: CASSSNSGSAGELFF. The CDR3 nucleotides read TGTGCCAGCAGTTCCAATAGCGGGAGTGCCGGGGAGCTGTTTTTT.

To note about this clone: Relative to the germline gene, one junction end is altered; a read error may explain this. The V and J genes are TRBV29-1 and TRBJ1-4; the match to TRBD1 covers 7 bases. Per germline, CDR1 SQVTM and CDR2 ANQGSEA. This CDR3 has 13 amino acids. CDR3 loop: CSLDDRVDEKLFF. CDR3 coding DNA: TGCAGCCTTGACGACAGGGTCGATGAAAAACTGTTTTTT.

V gene TRBV3-1 (or the pseudogene TRBV3-2) combines with J gene TRBJ2-7; D gene unclear. Germline-derived CDR1 and CDR2 are LGHDT and YNNKEL (reference sequence). Trimming took 1 base from V and 3 from J, leaving 10 bases between them. The CDR3 contains 14 residues. CDR3 residues: CASSQGVPVYEQYF. The CDR3 DNA reads TGTGCCAGCAGCCAAGGAGTTCCCGTCTACGAGCAGTACTTC.

V and J are TRBV6-5 and TRBJ2-1; TRBD2 is a possible D gene (5 bases). The V gene lost 7 bases and the J gene lost 3 bases, with 10 bases spanning the gap. CDR1 and CDR2 from the germline V gene are MNHEY and SVGAGI. The CDR3 runs to 13 residues. Here the CDR3 reads CASTPSRYNEQFF. The CDR3 nucleotides are TGTGCCAGCACCCCTAGCCGCTACAATGAGCAGTTCTTC.

V and J are TRBV25-1 and TRBJ1-1; D is unresolved. Germline V CDR1 and CDR2: MGHDK, SYGVNS. V lost 2 bases and J lost 0, with 7 bases in between. This CDR3 contains 14 residues. CDR3 DNA sequence: TGTGCCAGCAGTGAAATGCGACTGAACACTGAAGCTTTCTTT. Translating it yields CASSEMRLNTEAFF.

J is TRBJ2-5 and V is TRBV27; D is perhaps TRBD1 (5 bases). CDR1 is MNHEY and CDR2 is SMNVEV in the germline V gene (reference sequence). This CDR3 is 17 amino acids long. The V end lost 0 bases, the J end lost 9 bases, and 23 bases lay between the germline ends. The CDR3 DNA reads as TGTGCCAGCAGTTTATCGCCAGCAGGGTGGTTTCAAGGGGCCCAGTACTTC. Protein product: CASSLSPAGWFQGAQYF.

The J gene is TRBJ2-3, the V gene TRBV6-2 or TRBV6-3, with D possibly matching TRBD2 (6 bases). Per the germline V gene, CDR1 is MNHEY and CDR2 is SVGEGT. CDR3 length equals 12 residues. V gave up 2 bases and J gave up 8 bases, with 8 bases separating them. DNA of the CDR3: TGTGCCAGCAGTTACGTGGGGGGTACGCAGTATTTT. Protein: CASSYVGGTQYF.

The V call is TRBV19, the J call TRBJ2-2; 7 nucleotides line up with TRBD2. The CDR3 is made up of 16 amino acids. Trimming took 4 bases from V and 1 from J; bases not matched to a gene: 6. The germline CDR1 and CDR2 sequences are LNHDA and SQIVND (reference sequence). The CDR3 region has the DNA TGTGCCAGTAGTACCCGAGGGAGGGTGAACACCGGGGAGCTGTTTTTT. Its translation is CASSTRGRVNTGELFF.

The V and J genes are TRBV6-5 and TRBJ1-6; 8 nucleotides align to TRBD1. This CDR3 has 15 residues. The V segment lost 5 bases and the J segment 4 bases; nucleotides outside the gene matches: 4. Germline CDR1 MNHEY, CDR2 SVGAGI. CDR3 residues: CASSRQGKYNSPLHF. For the CDR3, the DNA is TGTGCCAGCAGTAGACAGGGGAAATATAATTCACCCCTCCACTTT.

The rearrangement links TRBV5-6 to TRBJ2-5, with D possibly matching TRBD2 (6 bases). V gave up 4 bases and J gave up 4 bases, with 23 bases separating them. The CDR3 runs 17 residues. Germline V gene data show CDR1 as SGHDT and CDR2 as YYEEEE. DNA of the CDR3: TGTGCCAGCAGCCCGGGGGTTGGCGAACCGGAGGTAGAGACCCAGTACTTC. Translation gives CASSPGVGEPEVETQYF.

V usage is TRBV6-5 and J usage is TRBJ1-4; TRBD1 is a possible D gene (5 bases). This CDR3 is 15 amino acids long. Trimming took off 4 bases at V and 7 bases at J, with 16 bases between the two ends. CDR1 and CDR2 from the germline V gene are MNHEY and SVGAGI. CDR3 nucleotides: TGTGCCAGCAGTTCTCTACAGGACGGTAGTGAAAAACTGTTTTTT. Encoded protein: CASSSLQDGSEKLFF.

The rearrangement links TRBV7-2 to TRBJ2-5; maybe TRBD2 (6 bases). V lost 2 bases, J lost 0 bases, and 13 bases lay in between. Germline values: CDR1 SGHTA, CDR2 FQGNSA. CDR3 length: 16 residues. The CDR3 reads CASSLIRAGYQETQYF. The CDR3 coding sequence is TGTGCCAGCAGCTTAATCCGGGCGGGGTACCAAGAGACCCAGTACTTC.

CDR3 nucleotide sequence: TGTGCCATCAGTGATAGCGGGGAAGAGACCCAGTACTTC. Its protein is CAISDSGEETQYF. The rearrangement joins TRBV10-3 to TRBJ2-5; 8 bases are a match to TRBD2. The CDR3 extends over 13 amino acids. Germline loops: CDR1 ENHRY, CDR2 SYGVKD. After removal of 3 bases from V and 3 bases from J, the junction contained 0 bases not matched to a gene.

The chain carries TRBV9 and TRBJ1-4, with D possibly being TRBD1 (5 bases). CDR1 and CDR2 from the germline V gene are SGDLS and YYNGEE. This CDR3 contains 16 residues. V lost 2 bases to trimming and J lost 5 bases, with 16 bases between them. The CDR3 DNA sequence: TGTGCCAGCAGCGTCGGGACGGGGAATCGAAATGAAAAACTGTTTTTT. This translates into CASSVGTGNRNEKLFF.

Here the CDR3 reads CASPGQGFTEAFF. DNA of the CDR3: TGTGCCAGCCCGGGACAGGGTTTTACTGAAGCTTTCTTT. The chain combines TRBV2 with TRBJ1-1; TRBD1 aligns across 9 bases. Trimming cost V 8 bases and J 5 bases; bases outside gene matches: 6. The CDR3 loop spans 13 amino acids. CDR1 is SNHLY and CDR2 is FYNNEI in the germline V gene.

The V and J genes are TRBV4-1 and TRBJ1-1; 9 bases match TRBD1. Germline V CDR1 and CDR2: MGHRA, YSYEKL. With 1 base clipped from V and 3 bases from J, the junction kept 6 bases outside the gene matches. The length of the CDR3 is 16 residues. CDR3 loop: CASSQGATGGDTEAFF. CDR3 nucleotides: TGCGCCAGCAGCCAAGGCGCGACAGGGGGTGACACTGAAGCTTTCTTT.

This sequence joins TRBV7-6 and TRBJ2-7; possibly TRBD1 for D (5 bases). CDR3 length equals 13 residues. CDR1 and CDR2 (germline): SGHVS, FNYEAQ. Trimming stripped 2 bases from V and 3 bases from J, with 8 bases between. CDR3 DNA: TGTGCCAGCAGCTTAACCCAGGGCTACGAGCAGTACTTC. Translated, it gives CASSLTQGYEQYF.

The V gene is TRBV2, the J gene TRBJ1-2; D gene unclear. The germline gives CDR1 SNHLY, CDR2 FYNNEI. The CDR3 extends over 11 amino acids. V lost 4 bases and J lost 8, with 8 bases in between. This CDR3 reads CASSAVGGYTF. CDR3 bases: TGTGCCAGCAGTGCCGTAGGGGGCTACACCTTC.

The rearrangement uses TRBV19 and TRBJ2-3; possible D gene TRBD2, 6 bases. Germline V CDR1 and CDR2: LNHDA, SQIVND (reference sequence). CDR3 length: 14 amino acids. Trimming left V 5 bases short and J 5 bases short, with 14 bases between. The CDR3 DNA reads TGTGCCAGTAGTGTCCCGGGACTTCAAGATACGCAGTATTTT. It encodes CASSVPGLQDTQYF.

CDR3 coding DNA: TGTGCCTGGCGAACAGGGTATGGCTACACCTTC. Amino acid sequence: CAWRTGYGYTF. The genes are TRBV30 and TRBJ1-2, with D possibly TRBD1 on 6 matching bases. V shed 5 bases and J shed 5 bases, with 9 bases lying between them. Germline values: CDR1 GTSNPN, CDR2 SVGIG (reference sequence). CDR3 length: 11 residues.

The chain couples TRBV7-6 to TRBJ2-7; 8 bases line up with TRBD1. CDR3 length equals 16 residues. The V gene's germline CDR1 is SGHVS and CDR2 FNYEAQ. V shed 6 bases, J shed 0 bases, and the junction held 10 bases outside the gene matches. CDR3 bases: TGTGCCAGCAGTCGTAAGCCGGGACAGGACTCCTACGAGCAGTACTTC. Translated: CASSRKPGQDSYEQYF.